This T cell receptor beta chain was documented in a study of early T cells in non-severe SARS-CoV-2 infection listed by TCRdb under 2021. Some background on the complete study: Bulk RNA from unsorted whole blood was used for TCR sequencing, so alpha and beta chains could not be paired. On the study overall, not on this receptor specifically: VDJdb matching was skewed toward anti-spike CD8 responses, so virus-specific expansions were likely underestimated and private and CD4 specificities were missed.

This clonotype was seen a few times. The specificity of this receptor is unknown. The sample holds no much larger clone one base away, and base qualities are not on file. The library was obtained by 5' RACE. The run used a NextSeq 500. Unique molecular identifiers were attached to individual cDNA molecules in the TCR library protocol so that sequencing error and PCR bias could be corrected. TCR alpha and beta chains were both sequenced, and the abundances of alpha and beta sequences in each sample were closely correlated with each other. In the source study's methods: Decombinator V4 was used to annotate TCR sequences for V gene, J gene and CDR3. TCRs were defined as expanded if a significant change between any two time points was detected under a Poisson model with p below 0.0001. Abundances of TCRs were expressed as counts per million after normalisation to the total number of TCRs sequenced in each sample. TRAV1-2 paired with TRAJ12, TRAJ20 or TRAJ33 defined MAIT TCRs, while TRAV10 paired with TRAJ18 defined iNKT TCRs. VDJdb, accessed on 1 November 2021, was searched for TCRs annotated for CMV, EBV and SARS-CoV-2, and TCRs annotated for more than one antigen were excluded. Clones were called with MiXCR by TCRdb after fastp trimmed the public reads at Q25, and only in-frame beta chains were retained. Each CDR3 protein appears once, grouped with its most common genes and DNA. TCRdb assigned the V and J calls; the authors' analysis was not used. The sample contains some 80,000 distinct CDR3 sequences, 10% of them found a single time. The top ten clones comprise 8% of the sample.

Including the terminal cysteine and phenylalanine, the CDR3 comprises 11 residues. Only the CDR3 part of the read is kept: 33 bases, read in frame from the first base. V drops 5 bases and J drops 2 bases, leaving 4 bases in between. Set within a cohort of healthcare workers in London, UK, this nested case-control study involved weekly PCR testing of nasopharyngeal swabs along with blood sampling. Healthcare workers were recruited between 23 and 31 March 2020, during the week of the UK lockdown, and were followed weekly for up to about 16 weeks. Recombination linked TRBV12-3 or TRBV12-4 to TRBJ2-7; the D gene cannot be resolved reliably. This specimen consisted of whole blood, obtained at baseline. This receptor was taken from an adult who was a healthcare worker with PCR-confirmed SARS-CoV-2 infection or an uninfected control (not recorded which). The CDR3 reads as follows: CASSVAYEQYF. The nucleotide sequence is given as TGTGCCAGCAGTGTGGCCTACGAGCAGTACTTC.